This TCR beta chain was obtained from a study of blood T cells in healthy people across ages. Study outcomes and limitations: Strong correlation was found linking TCR beta diversity to naive T cell percentage. A greater number of naive CD4+ cells and higher diversity distinguished long-lived donors from aged donors. Diversity of TCR beta per million T cells declined in a roughly linear way with age.

Notes on this clonotype: Its antigen remains unidentified.

A second 7 to 11 cycle PCR used barcoded and J-beta primers. Every individual sample yielded 3 million or more paired-end reads (each containing CDR3). TCRdb analysed the 5' RACE reads with MiXCR anew, one entry per CDR3 protein. The sample shows roughly 790,000 distinct CDR3 sequences, about 40% of them seen only once. This TCR derives from a woman aged 55-75 years in good health. The sample comprised blood.

CDR3 region: CASARTYSNQPQHF. CDR3 nucleotides: TGTGCCAGCGCACGGACTTATAGCAATCAGCCCCAGCATTTT. The V and J genes are TRBV12-3 or TRBV12-4 and TRBJ1-5; D call uncertain. CDR3 length equals 14 residues. The ends were cut back, 8 bases at V and 0 bases at J, with 11 bases in the middle.